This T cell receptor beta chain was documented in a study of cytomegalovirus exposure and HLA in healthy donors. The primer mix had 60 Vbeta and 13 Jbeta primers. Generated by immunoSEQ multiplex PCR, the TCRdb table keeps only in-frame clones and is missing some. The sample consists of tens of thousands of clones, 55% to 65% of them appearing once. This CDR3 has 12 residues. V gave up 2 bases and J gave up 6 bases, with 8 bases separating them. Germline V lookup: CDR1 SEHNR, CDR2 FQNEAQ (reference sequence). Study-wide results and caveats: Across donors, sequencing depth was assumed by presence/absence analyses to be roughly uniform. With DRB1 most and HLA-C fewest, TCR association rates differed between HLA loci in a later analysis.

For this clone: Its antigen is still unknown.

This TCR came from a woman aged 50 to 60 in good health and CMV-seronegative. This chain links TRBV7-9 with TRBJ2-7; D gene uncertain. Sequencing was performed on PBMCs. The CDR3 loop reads CASSLTPLEQYF. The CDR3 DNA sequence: TGTGCCAGCAGCTTAACTCCTCTCGAGCAGTACTTC.